One sample yielded the 17 T cell receptor beta chains listed below, sequenced in a study of T cell responses to AZD1222 COVID-19 vaccine. Libraries were prepared by immunoSEQ multiplex PCR; TCRdb keeps only in-frame clonotypes and omits some of them. The table lists roughly 150,000 clones, around 85% of them singletons. The source material was peripheral blood, sampled on day 0 of AZD1222 vaccination. The origin of the receptors is an adult in good health.

The rearrangement joins TRBV20-1 to TRBJ1-2; weak D call: TRBD1 (6 bases). Trimming pared 7 bases from V and 8 bases from J, leaving 14 bases between. Looked up from germline, CDR1 is DFQATT and CDR2 is SNEGSKA (reference sequence). The CDR3 spans 11 residues. For the CDR3, the DNA is TGCAGTGGGGAGAGGGGGGGCGGCTACACCTTC. It yields the protein CSGERGGGYTF.

This chain uses TRBV6-5 with TRBJ2-3; D may correspond to TRBD1 or TRBD2 (5 bases each). CDR3 size: 14 residues. From germline, CDR1 is MNHEY and CDR2 SVGAGI. V was trimmed by 7 bases and J by 2 bases, leaving 13 bases between them. CDR3 DNA sequence: TGTGCCAGCACAGGGACCTCTGACACAGATACGCAGTATTTT. Encoded protein: CASTGTSDTDTQYF.

The chain uses TRBV9 and TRBJ2-6; D uncertain. The CDR3 has 12 amino acids. CDR1 SGDLS and CDR2 YYNGEE come from the germline V gene. The V end lost 4 bases, the J end lost 5 bases, and 4 bases lay between the germline ends. This chain's CDR3 is CASSFWANVLTF. CDR3 DNA sequence: TGTGCCAGCAGCTTCTGGGCCAACGTCCTGACTTTC.

The chain recombines TRBV11-2 with TRBJ2-2; 11 bases line up with TRBD1. V lost 5 bases to trimming and J lost 6 bases; unmatched junction nucleotides: 11. The CDR3 is made up of 17 amino acids. Germline loops: CDR1 SGHAT, CDR2 FQNNGV. The CDR3 loop reads CASSRYRTGGLAGELFF. The CDR3 coding sequence is TGTGCCAGCAGCCGCTATAGGACAGGGGGCTTGGCCGGGGAGCTGTTTTTT.

This clone has just one count. J is TRBJ1-5 and V is TRBV19; TRBD1 matches 9 bases. The length of the CDR3 is 17 residues. The germline gives CDR1 LNHDA, CDR2 SQIVND (reference sequence). Unmatched junction bases numbered 8, after V lost 5 bases and J lost 0 bases. The CDR3 reads CASSLGTGRYSNQPQHF. DNA for the CDR3: TGTGCCAGTAGTCTAGGGACAGGGAGGTATAGCAATCAGCCCCAGCATTTT. Full variable domain (rest looked up from reference TRBV19 and TRBJ1-5): DGGITQSPKYLFRKEGQNVTLSCEQNLNHDAMYWYRQDPGQGLRLIYYSQIVNDFQKGDIAEGYSVSREKKESFPLTVTSAQKNPTAFYLCASSLGTGRYSNQPQHFGDGTRLSIL.

The chain links TRBV6-1 to TRBJ2-7, with unresolved D. CDR1 MNHNS and CDR2 SASEGT come from the germline V gene. Trimming removed 1 base from V and 4 bases from J, with 11 bases in between. The CDR3 runs 14 residues. CDR3: CASSEGPNGYEQYF. As DNA, the CDR3 is TGTGCCAGCAGTGAAGGTCCGAACGGGTACGAGCAGTACTTC.

As regards this clone: Other DNA sequences within the sample encode an identical CDR3. This chain links TRBV18 with TRBJ1-5, with a weak D call TRBD1 (5 bases). This CDR3 spans 15 amino acids. CDR1 and CDR2 (germline): KGHSH, LQKENI. Trimming stripped 5 bases from V and 3 bases from J, with 14 bases between. The CDR3 loop is CASSAGTGDNQPQHF. CDR3 nucleotides: TGTGCCAGCTCAGCCGGAACGGGGGACAATCAGCCCCAGCATTTT.

There are a few counts of this clone. V gene TRBV2 combines with J gene TRBJ2-3; 10 nucleotides match TRBD1. This CDR3 has 21 amino acids. Germline CDR1 SNHLY, CDR2 FYNNEI. Trimming took 3 bases from V and 2 from J; bases not matched to a gene: 20. The CDR3 sequence: CASSDSGGQGFWPRDTDTQYF. CDR3 DNA: TGTGCCAGCAGTGATTCCGGGGGACAGGGGTTTTGGCCAAGGGACACAGATACGCAGTATTTT.

The chain combines TRBV27 with TRBJ1-1; 8 bases line up with TRBD1. After removal of 4 bases from V and 1 base from J, the junction contained 8 bases not matched to a gene. The CDR3 covers 16 residues. Germline assignment: CDR1 MNHEY and CDR2 SMNVEV (reference sequence). In DNA form, the CDR3 reads TGTGCCAGCAGTTCGCCTCGGGACAGGTCGAACACTGAAGCTTTCTTT. Translated, it gives CASSSPRDRSNTEAFF.

The CDR3 region is CASIGDRLQPQHF. The CDR3 nucleotides read TGTGCCAGTATTGGGGACAGGCTCCAGCCCCAGCATTTT. J is TRBJ1-5 and V is TRBV19, with 8 positions matching TRBD1. CDR1 is LNHDA and CDR2 is SQIVND in the germline V gene (reference sequence). This CDR3 has 13 amino acids. J gave up 7 bases and V 7 bases, and 6 bases lay outside the gene matches.

The genes are TRBV2 and TRBJ2-7; a weak D match, TRBD1 (6 bases). Trimming cost V 6 bases and J 3 bases, with 18 bases left between them. This CDR3 is 15 amino acids long. Germline lookup yields CDR1 SNHLY and CDR2 FYNNEI. Here the CDR3 DNA reads TGTGCCAGCAGCCTTGAGGGTGGCAGGGGCTACGAGCAGTACTTC. Translating it yields CASSLEGGRGYEQYF.

V gene TRBV19 combines with J gene TRBJ1-3; D is unclear. Germline V lookup: CDR1 LNHDA, CDR2 SQIVND (reference sequence). This CDR3 has 12 amino acids. Trimming removed 5 bases from V and 4 bases from J, with 6 bases in between. The DNA for the CDR3 is TGTGCCAGTAGTTACAGAGGAAACACCATATATTTT. Residues: CASSYRGNTIYF.

This chain links TRBV20-1 with TRBJ1-4, with a tentative D call TRBD1 (6 bases). Trimming left V 3 bases short and J 8 bases short, with 7 bases between. The germline gives CDR1 DFQATT, CDR2 SNEGSKA (reference sequence). The CDR3 is 11 residues long. This CDR3 is CSASRGEKLFF. CDR3 nucleotide sequence: TGCAGTGCTAGTAGGGGGGAAAAACTGTTTTTT.

This clone came up once. The J gene is TRBJ2-3, the V gene TRBV10-2; D is unclear. The V gene's germline CDR1 is WSHSY and CDR2 SAAADI. Trimming took 4 bases from V and 6 from J, leaving 5 bases between them. The CDR3 extends over 11 amino acids. The CDR3 loop reads CASSVGDTQYF. The CDR3 region has the DNA TGCGCCAGCAGTGTGGGGGATACGCAGTATTTT.

This rearrangement joins TRBV15 to TRBJ1-5; no clear D. V was trimmed by 1 base and J by 5 bases, leaving 12 bases between them. Germline V gene sequence: CDR1 LNHNV, CDR2 YYDKDF (reference sequence). CDR3 length: 15 amino acids. The CDR3 here is CATSRGPGGHQPQHF. In DNA form, the CDR3 reads TGTGCCACCAGCAGAGGACCCGGAGGCCATCAGCCCCAGCATTTT.

This rearrangement joins TRBV5-4 to TRBJ1-2; D may be TRBD1 (5 bases). The V end was cut by 0 bases, the J end by 3 bases, with 15 bases between. There are 16 residues in the CDR3. Looked up from germline, CDR1 is SGHNT and CDR2 is YYREEE (reference sequence). The CDR3, as DNA: TGTGCCAGCAGCTTGGACGTTGCAGGGTTTTACTATGGCTACACCTTC. Amino acid sequence: CASSLDVAGFYYGYTF.

The chain couples TRBV12-5 to TRBJ2-2, with D maybe TRBD1 (5 bases). Germline V gene data show CDR1 as LGHNT and CDR2 as FRNRAP. The CDR3 totals 13 residues. V gave up 5 bases and J gave up 6 bases, with 10 bases separating them. As DNA, the CDR3 is TGTGCTAGTGGTACAGGTTTCGCCGGGGAGCTGTTTTTT. As protein: CASGTGFAGELFF.